The clone carrying this T cell receptor beta chain was found many times. Its antigen is unknown. Patients selected for sequencing had displayed CD8+CD57+ cell expansion by flow cytometry. The enrolled patients all had severe acquired aplastic anemia. The study sampled blood from patients who had received no therapy. The data stem from a study of CD8+CD57+ T cells in acquired aplastic anemia. Background on the study: Sorting CD4+ and CD8+ cells gave DNA averaging roughly 3.5 ug. Notes on the study in general: Patients and controls were found to share twenty-nine CD8+ CDR3 sequences.

The V gene's germline CDR1 is SQVTM and CDR2 ANQGSEA. This CDR3 contains 14 residues. The ends lost 5 bases at V and 5 bases at J; junction bases unmatched: 8. Genomic DNA, serving as template, underwent TCR beta VDJ and CDR3 profiling. Via MiXCR, TCRdb re-called the reads, giving one row per CDR3 protein. This sample has 400,000 to 600,000 distinct CDR3 sequences, with 25% to 40% found just once. The V call is TRBV29-1, the J call TRBJ1-1; 10 bases fit TRBD1. This TCR derives from a human donor with aplastic anemia. Sequenced: sorted CD4+, CD8+, or CD8+CD57+ T cells (not recorded which) from PBMCs. CDR3 protein: CSVPRTGGGTEAFF. CDR3 coding DNA: TGCAGCGTTCCCCGGACAGGGGGTGGAACTGAAGCTTTCTTT.